The subject of this entry is one TCR beta chain. The antigen remains unidentified. The data were obtained in a study of shared clonotypes between healthy human individuals. General study results and limits: Some naive CD4 clonotypes, around 4.7%, turned up in common across a few donors. Among the subsets, naive ones generally showed larger estimated richness than memory ones.

Each sorted subset replicate got 200 ng genomic DNA, tens of thousands of genomes. In the source study's methods: Quality scores were absent from the junction-only immunoSEQ sequences, so filtering differed. The method was immunoSEQ multiplex PCR; TCRdb's version includes in-frame clones alone and lacks a portion of them. V, J and clone size reflect that table, while D and trimming were determined from the DNA. The table lists about 680,000 clones, more than 70% of them singletons. V dropped 6 bases and J dropped 3 bases, with 18 bases sitting between them. The CDR3 is 14 residues long. CDR1 and CDR2 from the germline V gene are SQVTM and ANQGSEA.

The TCR originated in a woman aged 25 to 39 in good health. This chain connects TRBV29-1 to TRBJ2-7; D is possibly TRBD1 (5 bases). Sequencing used memory CD4+ T cells sorted from blood. Subset: CD45RA-negative fraction. The CDR3 spells CSVRQTMALYEQYF. For the CDR3, the DNA is TGCAGCGTAAGACAGACGATGGCCCTCTACGAGCAGTACTTC.